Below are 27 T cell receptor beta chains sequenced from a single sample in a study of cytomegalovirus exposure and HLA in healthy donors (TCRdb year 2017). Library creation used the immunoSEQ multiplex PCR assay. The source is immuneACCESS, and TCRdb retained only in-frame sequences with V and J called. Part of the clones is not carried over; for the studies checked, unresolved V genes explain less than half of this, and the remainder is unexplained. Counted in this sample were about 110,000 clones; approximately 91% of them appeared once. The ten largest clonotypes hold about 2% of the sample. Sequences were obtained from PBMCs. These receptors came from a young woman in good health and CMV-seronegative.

Here the CDR3 reads CASSLQGKVYEQYF. The CDR3 bases are TGTGCCAGTAGCCTACAGGGGAAGGTCTACGAGCAGTACTTC. The rearrangement links TRBV19 to TRBJ2-7, with 7 bases lining up with TRBD1. Per germline, CDR1 LNHDA and CDR2 SQIVND (reference sequence). V lost 6 bases and J lost 3; bases outside the gene matches: 8. The CDR3 has 14 amino acids.

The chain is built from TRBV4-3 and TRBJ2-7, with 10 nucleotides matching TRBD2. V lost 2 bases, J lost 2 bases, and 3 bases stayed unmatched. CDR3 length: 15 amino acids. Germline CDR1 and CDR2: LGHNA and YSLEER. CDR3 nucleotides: TGCGCCAGCAGCCAATTACTAGCGGGGACCTACGAGCAGTACTTC. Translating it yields CASSQLLAGTYEQYF.

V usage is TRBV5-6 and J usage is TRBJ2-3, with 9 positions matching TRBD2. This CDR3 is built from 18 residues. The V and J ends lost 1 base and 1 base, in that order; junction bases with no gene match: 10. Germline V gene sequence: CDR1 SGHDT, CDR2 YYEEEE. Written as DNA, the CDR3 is TGTGCCAGCAGCTTGAGTGATACTAGCGGGTGGGGCACAGATACGCAGTATTTT. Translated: CASSLSDTSGWGTDTQYF.

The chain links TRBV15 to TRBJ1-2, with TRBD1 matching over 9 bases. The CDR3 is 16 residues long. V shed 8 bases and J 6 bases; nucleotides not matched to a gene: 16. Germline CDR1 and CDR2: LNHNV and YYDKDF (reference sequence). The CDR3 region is CATAMGTGSQFDGYTF. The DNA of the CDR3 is TGTGCCACCGCGATGGGGACAGGGAGCCAGTTCGATGGCTACACCTTC.

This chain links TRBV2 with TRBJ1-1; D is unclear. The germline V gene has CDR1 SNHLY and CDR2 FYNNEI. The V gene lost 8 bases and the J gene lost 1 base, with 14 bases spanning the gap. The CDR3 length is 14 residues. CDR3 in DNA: TGTGCCAGCCCCAGGAGGACTAAGAACACTGAAGCTTTCTTT. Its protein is CASPRRTKNTEAFF.

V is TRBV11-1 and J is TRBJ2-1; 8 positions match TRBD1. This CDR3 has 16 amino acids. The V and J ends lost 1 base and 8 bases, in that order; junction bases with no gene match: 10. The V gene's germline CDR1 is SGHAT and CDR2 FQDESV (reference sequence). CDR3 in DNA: TGTGCCAGCAGCTTAGATCCCGGGACAGGTTTCTATGAGCAGTTCTTC. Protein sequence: CASSLDPGTGFYEQFF. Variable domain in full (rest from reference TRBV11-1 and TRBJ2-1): EAEVAQSPRYKITEKSQAVAFWCDPISGHATLYWYRQILGQGPELLVQFQDESVVDDSQLPKDRFSAERLKGVDSTLKIQPAELGDSAMYLCASSLDPGTGFYEQFFGPGTRLTVL.

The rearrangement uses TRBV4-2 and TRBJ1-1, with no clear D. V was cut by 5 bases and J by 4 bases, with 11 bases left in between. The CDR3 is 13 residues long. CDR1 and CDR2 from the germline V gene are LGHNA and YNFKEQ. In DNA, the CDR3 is TGTGCCAGCAGCGGGGAGGTCGGCACTGAAGCTTTCTTT. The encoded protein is CASSGEVGTEAFF.

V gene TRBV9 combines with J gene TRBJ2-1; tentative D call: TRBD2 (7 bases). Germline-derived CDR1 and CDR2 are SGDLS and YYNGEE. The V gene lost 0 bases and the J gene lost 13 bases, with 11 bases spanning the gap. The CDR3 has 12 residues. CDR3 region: CASSVEGGTQFF. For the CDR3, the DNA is TGTGCCAGCAGCGTAGAGGGGGGGACCCAGTTCTTC.

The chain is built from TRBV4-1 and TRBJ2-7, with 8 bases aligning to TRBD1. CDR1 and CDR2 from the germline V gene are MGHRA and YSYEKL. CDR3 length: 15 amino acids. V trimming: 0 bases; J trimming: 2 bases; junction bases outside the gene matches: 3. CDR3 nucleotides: TGCGCCAGCAGCCAAGAGGGCAGGGGGCCCTACGAGCAGTACTTC. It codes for CASSQEGRGPYEQYF.

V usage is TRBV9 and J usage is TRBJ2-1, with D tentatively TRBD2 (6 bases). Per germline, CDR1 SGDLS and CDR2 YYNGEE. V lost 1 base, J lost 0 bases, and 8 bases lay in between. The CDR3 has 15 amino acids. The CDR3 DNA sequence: TGTGCCAGCAGCGTAATGGGGGGCTCCTACAATGAGCAGTTCTTC. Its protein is CASSVMGGSYNEQFF. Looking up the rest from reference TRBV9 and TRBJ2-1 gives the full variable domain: DSGVTQTPKHLITATGQRVTLRCSPRSGDLSVYWYQQSLDQGLQFLIQYYNGEERAKGNILERFSAQQFPDLHSELNLSSLELGDSALYFCASSVMGGSYNEQFFGPGTRLTVL.

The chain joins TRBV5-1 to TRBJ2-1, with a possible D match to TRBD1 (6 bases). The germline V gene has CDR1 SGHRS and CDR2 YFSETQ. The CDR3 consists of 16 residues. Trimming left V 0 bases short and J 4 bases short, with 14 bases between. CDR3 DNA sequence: TGCGCCAGCAGCTTGGAGGGACACACAATTTACAATGAGCAGTTCTTC. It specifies CASSLEGHTIYNEQFF.

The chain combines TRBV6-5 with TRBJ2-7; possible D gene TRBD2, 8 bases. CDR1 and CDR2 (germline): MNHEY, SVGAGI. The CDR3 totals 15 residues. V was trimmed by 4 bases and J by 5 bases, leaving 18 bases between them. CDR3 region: CASSSPGGGRNEQYF. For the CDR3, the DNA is TGTGCCAGCAGTTCCCCGGGAGGGGGCAGGAACGAGCAGTACTTC.

CDR3 loop: CASSQVTGDQPQHF. In DNA form, the CDR3 reads TGCGCCAGCAGCCAGGTAACAGGGGATCAGCCCCAGCATTTT. The chain is built from TRBV4-1 and TRBJ1-5, with 7 bases identical to TRBD1. The J segment lost 5 bases and the V segment lost 3 bases, leaving 4 bases of the junction unmatched. The CDR3 covers 14 residues. Germline V CDR1 and CDR2: MGHRA, YSYEKL.

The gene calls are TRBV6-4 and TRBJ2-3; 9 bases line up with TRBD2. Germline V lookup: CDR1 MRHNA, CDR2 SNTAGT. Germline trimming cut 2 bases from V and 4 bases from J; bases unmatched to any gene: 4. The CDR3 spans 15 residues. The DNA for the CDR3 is TGTGCCAGCAGTGACCGAGCGGGGGGTTCAGATACGCAGTATTTT. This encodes CASSDRAGGSDTQYF.

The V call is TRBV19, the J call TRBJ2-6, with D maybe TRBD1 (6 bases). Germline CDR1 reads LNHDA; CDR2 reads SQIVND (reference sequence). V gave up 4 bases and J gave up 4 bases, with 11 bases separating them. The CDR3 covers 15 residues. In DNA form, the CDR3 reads TGTGCCAGTAGTACCAGGGGAACCGGGGCCAACGTCCTGACTTTC. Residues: CASSTRGTGANVLTF.

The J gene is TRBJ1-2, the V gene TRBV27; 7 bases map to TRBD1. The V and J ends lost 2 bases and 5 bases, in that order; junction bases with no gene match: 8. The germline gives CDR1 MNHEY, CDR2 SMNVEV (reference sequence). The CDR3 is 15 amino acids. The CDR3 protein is CASSLGADRSYGYTF. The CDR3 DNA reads TGTGCCAGCAGTTTAGGGGCGGACAGGTCGTATGGCTACACCTTC.

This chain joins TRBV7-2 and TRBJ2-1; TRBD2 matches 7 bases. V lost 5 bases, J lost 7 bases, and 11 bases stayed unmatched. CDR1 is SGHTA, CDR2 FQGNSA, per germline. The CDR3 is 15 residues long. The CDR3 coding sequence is TGTGCCAGCAGCCCCGCCGGACTAGTGATGAATGAGCAGTTCTTC. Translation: CASSPAGLVMNEQFF.

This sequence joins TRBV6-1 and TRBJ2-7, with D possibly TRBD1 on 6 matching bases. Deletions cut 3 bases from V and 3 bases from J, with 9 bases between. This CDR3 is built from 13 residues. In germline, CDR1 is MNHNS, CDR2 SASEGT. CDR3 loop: CASSEDSHYEQYF. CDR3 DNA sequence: TGTGCCAGCAGTGAGGACAGCCACTACGAGCAGTACTTC.

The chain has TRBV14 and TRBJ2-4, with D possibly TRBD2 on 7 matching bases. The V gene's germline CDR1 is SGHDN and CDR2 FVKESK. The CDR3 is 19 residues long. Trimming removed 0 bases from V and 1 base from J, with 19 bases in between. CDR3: CASSQDQQGYGRAKNIQYF. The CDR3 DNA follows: TGTGCCAGCAGCCAAGACCAACAGGGTTACGGGAGGGCCAAAAACATTCAGTACTTC.

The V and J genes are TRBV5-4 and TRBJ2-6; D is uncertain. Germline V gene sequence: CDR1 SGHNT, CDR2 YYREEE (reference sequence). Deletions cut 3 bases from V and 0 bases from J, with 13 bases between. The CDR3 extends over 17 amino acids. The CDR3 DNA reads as TGTGCCAGCAGCTGGCGGATGCGCCCCTCTGGGGCCAACGTCCTGACTTTC. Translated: CASSWRMRPSGANVLTF.

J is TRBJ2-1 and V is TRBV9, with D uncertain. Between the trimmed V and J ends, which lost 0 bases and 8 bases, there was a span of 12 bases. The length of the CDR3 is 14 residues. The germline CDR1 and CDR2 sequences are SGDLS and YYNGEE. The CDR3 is CASSVEFRRDEQFF. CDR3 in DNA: TGTGCCAGCAGCGTAGAATTTAGAAGAGATGAGCAGTTCTTC.

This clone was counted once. The CDR3 nucleotides are TGTGCCAGCAGCTCCCCGCTGACAGGGCCTCAAGAGACCCAGTACTTC. Its translation: CASSSPLTGPQETQYF. The chain joins TRBV7-6 to TRBJ2-5; 7 nucleotides match TRBD1. Germline lookup yields CDR1 SGHVS and CDR2 FNYEAQ. V shed 4 bases, J shed 2 bases, and the junction held 10 bases outside the gene matches. The CDR3 extends over 16 amino acids.

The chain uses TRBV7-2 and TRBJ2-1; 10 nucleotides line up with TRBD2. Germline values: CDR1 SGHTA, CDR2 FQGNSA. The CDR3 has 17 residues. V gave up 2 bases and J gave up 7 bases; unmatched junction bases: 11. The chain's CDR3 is CASSLLAGATGLNEQFF. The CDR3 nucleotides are TGTGCCAGCAGCTTACTAGCGGGAGCAACTGGGTTGAATGAGCAGTTCTTC.

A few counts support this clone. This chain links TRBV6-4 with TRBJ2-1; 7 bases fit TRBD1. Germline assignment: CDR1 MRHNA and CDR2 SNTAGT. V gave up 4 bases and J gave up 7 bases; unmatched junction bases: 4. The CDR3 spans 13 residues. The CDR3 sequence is CASSVGDRNEQFF. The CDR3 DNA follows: TGTGCCAGCAGTGTAGGGGACAGAAATGAGCAGTTCTTC.

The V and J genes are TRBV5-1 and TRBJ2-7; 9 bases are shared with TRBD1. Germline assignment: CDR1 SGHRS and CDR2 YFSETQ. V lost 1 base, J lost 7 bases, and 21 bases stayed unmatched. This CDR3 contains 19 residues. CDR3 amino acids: CASSLFSRTGDGGKKEQYF. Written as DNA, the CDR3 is TGCGCCAGCAGCTTGTTTTCCAGGACAGGGGACGGAGGGAAAAAGGAGCAGTACTTC.

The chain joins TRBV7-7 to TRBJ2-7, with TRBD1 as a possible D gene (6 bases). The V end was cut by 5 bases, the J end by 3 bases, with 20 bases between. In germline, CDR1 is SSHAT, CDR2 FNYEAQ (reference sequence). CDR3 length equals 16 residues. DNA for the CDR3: TGTGCCAGCAGCCCCTCTATCGGACAGAGCATCTACGAGCAGTACTTC. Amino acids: CASSPSIGQSIYEQYF.

DNA for the CDR3: TGTGCCAGCAGTGATCAGGGGGGTAGGACCCAGTACTTC. Protein: CASSDQGGRTQYF. The rearrangement joins TRBV6-6 to TRBJ2-5; a weak D match, TRBD1 (7 bases). From germline, CDR1 is MNHNY and CDR2 SVGAGI (reference sequence). This CDR3 spans 13 amino acids. V dropped 5 bases and J dropped 7 bases, with 14 bases sitting between them.